The clone carrying this T cell receptor beta chain was observed a handful of times. Its antigen remains unidentified. Sequenced by immunoSEQ multiplex PCR; TCRdb stores in-frame clones only, minus some. Here the sample spans around 700,000 clones, about two thirds being singletons. The data were obtained in a study of shared clonotypes between healthy human individuals. Study-level findings and limits: Sharing across several donors was seen in around 5.1% of naive CD4 clonotypes.

The CDR3 covers 16 residues. The germline CDR1 and CDR2 sequences are KGHSH and LQKENI. The ends were cut back, 2 bases at V and 0 bases at J, with 12 bases in the middle. This TCR derives from a woman aged 30 to 39 in good health. This sequence joins TRBV18 and TRBJ2-3, with TRBD2 as a possible D gene (5 bases). The material sequenced was memory CD4+ T cells sorted from blood. Sample subset: CD45RA-negative fraction. This chain's CDR3 is CASSPSGAASTDTQYF. CDR3 DNA: TGTGCCAGCTCACCAAGTGGAGCGGCTAGCACAGATACGCAGTATTTT.